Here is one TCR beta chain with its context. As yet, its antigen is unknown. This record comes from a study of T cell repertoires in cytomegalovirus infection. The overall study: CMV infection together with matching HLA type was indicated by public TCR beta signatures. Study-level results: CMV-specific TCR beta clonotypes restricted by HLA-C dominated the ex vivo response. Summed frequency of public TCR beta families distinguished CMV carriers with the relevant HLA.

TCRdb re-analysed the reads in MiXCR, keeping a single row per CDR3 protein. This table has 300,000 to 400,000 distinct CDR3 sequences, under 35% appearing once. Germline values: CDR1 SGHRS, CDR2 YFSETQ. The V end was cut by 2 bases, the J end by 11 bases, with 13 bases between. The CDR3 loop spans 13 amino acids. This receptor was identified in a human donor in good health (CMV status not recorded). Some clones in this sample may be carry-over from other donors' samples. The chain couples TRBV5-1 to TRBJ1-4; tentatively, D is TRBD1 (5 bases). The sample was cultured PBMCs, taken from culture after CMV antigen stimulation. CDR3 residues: CASSFDRSGKLFF. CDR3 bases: TGCGCCAGCAGCTTTGACAGAAGTGGGAAACTGTTTTTT.